This TCR beta chain was identified in a study of T-cell reconstitution after alpha-beta-depleted transplantation in children. Preparation of the TCRbeta library used unique molecular identifiers. TCRdb used MiXCR to reprocess the PCR reads, holding one entry per CDR3 protein. The sample records over 400,000 distinct CDR3 sequences, roughly 43% being singletons. From germline, CDR1 is DFQATT and CDR2 SNEGSKA (reference sequence). V lost 3 bases and J lost 7, with 10 bases in between. There are 11 residues in the CDR3. The source is a girl aged 2-15 years with aplastic anemia, due to receive a stem cell transplant. The material sequenced was PBMCs, taken before TCRalphabeta/CD19-depleted stem cell transplant. The chain is built from TRBV20-1 and TRBJ2-7, with D maybe TRBD1 (5 bases). CDR3 coding DNA: TGCAGTGCTAGCACTCCAGGGGAGCAGTACTTC. This sequence encodes CSASTPGEQYF.